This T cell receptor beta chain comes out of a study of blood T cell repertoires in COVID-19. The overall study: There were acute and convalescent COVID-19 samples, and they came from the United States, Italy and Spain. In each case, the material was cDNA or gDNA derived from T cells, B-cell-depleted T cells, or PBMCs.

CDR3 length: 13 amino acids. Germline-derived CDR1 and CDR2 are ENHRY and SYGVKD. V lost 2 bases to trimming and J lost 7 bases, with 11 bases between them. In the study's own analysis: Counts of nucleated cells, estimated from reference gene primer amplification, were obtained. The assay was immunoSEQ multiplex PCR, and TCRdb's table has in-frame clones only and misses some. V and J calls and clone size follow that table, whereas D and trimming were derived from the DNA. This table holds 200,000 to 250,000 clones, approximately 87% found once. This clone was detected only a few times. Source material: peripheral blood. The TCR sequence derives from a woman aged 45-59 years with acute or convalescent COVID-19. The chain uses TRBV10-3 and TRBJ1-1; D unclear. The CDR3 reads CAISEGPPDEAFF. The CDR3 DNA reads TGTGCCATCAGTGAGGGGCCCCCCGATGAAGCTTTCTTT.